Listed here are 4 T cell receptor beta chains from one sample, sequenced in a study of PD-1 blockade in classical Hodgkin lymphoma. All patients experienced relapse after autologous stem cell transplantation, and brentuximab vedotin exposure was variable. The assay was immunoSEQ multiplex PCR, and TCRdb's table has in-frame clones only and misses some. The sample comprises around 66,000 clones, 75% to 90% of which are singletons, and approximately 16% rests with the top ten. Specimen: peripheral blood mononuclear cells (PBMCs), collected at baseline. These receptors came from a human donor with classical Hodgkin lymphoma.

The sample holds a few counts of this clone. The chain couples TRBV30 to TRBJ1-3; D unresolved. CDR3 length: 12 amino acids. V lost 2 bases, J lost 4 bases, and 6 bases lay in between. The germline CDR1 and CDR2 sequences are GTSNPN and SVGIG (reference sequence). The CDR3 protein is CAWSHQGNTIYF. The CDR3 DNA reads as TGTGCCTGGAGTCATCAGGGAAACACCATATATTTT.

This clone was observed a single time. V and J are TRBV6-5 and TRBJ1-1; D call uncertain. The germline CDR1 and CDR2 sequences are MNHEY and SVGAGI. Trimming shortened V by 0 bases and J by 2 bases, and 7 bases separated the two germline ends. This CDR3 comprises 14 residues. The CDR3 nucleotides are TGTGCCAGCAGTTACTCTTCGGCTAACACTGAAGCTTTCTTT. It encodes CASSYSSANTEAFF.

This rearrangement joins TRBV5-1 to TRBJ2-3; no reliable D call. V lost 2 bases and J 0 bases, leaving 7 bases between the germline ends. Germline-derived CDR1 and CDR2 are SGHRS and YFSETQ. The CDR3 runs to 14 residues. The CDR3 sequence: CASSFGESTDTQYF. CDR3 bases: TGCGCCAGCAGCTTCGGAGAAAGCACAGATACGCAGTATTTT. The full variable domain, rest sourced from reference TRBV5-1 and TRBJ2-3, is KAGVTQTPRYLIKTRGQQVTLSCSPISGHRSVSWYQQTPGQGLQFLFEYFSETQRNKGNFPGRFSGRQFSNSRSEMNVSTLELGDSALYLCASSFGESTDTQYFGPGTRLTVL.

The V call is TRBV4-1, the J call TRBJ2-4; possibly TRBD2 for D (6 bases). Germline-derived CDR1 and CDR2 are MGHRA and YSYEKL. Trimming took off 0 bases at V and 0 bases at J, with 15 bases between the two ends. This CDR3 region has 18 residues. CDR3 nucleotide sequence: TGCGCCAGCAGCCAAGATCAGCGGGCGTTGCTAGCCAAAAACATTCAGTACTTC. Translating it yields CASSQDQRALLAKNIQYF.